The sequence of this TCR beta chain was determined in a study of technical replicates of blood from four donors. The table came from immunoSEQ multiplex PCR; TCRdb's copy has only in-frame clones and leaves some out. Seen here are some 14,000 clones, around four fifths observed once, and the top ten hold 9.5% to 15%. Germline CDR1 MNHNY, CDR2 SVGAGI (reference sequence). Trimming removed 6 bases from V and 7 bases from J; junction bases left unmatched: 14. The CDR3 contains 16 residues. The chain employs TRBV6-6 and TRBJ1-5; 8 bases are a match to TRBD1. The sequence came from a human donor in good health. The sample was PBMCs. The CDR3 nucleotides read TGTGCCAGCAGGAGTCAGGGGGCAGGGGGCTGGCAGCCCCAGCATTTT. Amino acids: CASRSQGAGGWQPQHF.